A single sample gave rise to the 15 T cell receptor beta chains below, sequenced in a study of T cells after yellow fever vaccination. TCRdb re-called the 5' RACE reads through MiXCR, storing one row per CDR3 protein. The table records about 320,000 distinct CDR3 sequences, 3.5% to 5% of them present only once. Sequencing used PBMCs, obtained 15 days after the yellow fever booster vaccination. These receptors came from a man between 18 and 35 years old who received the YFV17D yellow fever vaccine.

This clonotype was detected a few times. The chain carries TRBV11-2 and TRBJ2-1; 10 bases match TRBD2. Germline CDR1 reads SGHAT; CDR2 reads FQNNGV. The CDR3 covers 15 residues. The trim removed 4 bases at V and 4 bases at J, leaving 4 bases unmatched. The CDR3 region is CASSSIAGGYNEQFF. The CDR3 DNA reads TGTGCCAGCAGCTCAATAGCGGGGGGATACAATGAGCAGTTCTTC.

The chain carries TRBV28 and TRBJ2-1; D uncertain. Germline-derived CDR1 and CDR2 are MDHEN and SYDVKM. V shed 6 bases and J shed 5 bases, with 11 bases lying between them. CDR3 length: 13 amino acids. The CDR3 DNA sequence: TGTGCCAGCAGAATGGGAATCAACAATGAGCAGTTCTTC. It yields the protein CASRMGINNEQFF.

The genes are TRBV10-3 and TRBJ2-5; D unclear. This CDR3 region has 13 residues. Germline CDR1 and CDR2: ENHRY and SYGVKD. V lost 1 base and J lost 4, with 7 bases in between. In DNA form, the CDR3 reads TGTGCCATCAGTGAGTTGATGTTAGAGACCCAGTACTTC. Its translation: CAISELMLETQYF.

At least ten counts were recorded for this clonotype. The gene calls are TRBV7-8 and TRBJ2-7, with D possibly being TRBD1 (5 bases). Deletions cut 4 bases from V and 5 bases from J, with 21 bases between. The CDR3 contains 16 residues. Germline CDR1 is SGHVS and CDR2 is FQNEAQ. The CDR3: CASSSRARKPGDEQYV. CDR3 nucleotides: TGTGCCAGCAGCTCCAGGGCCCGGAAGCCTGGGGACGAGCAGTACGTC.

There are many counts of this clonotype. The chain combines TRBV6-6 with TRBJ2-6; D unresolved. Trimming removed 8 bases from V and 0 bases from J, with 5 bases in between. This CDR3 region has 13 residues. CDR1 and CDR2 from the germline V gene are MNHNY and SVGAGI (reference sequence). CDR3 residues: CASGLSGANVLTF. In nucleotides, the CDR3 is TGTGCCAGCGGCCTCTCTGGGGCCAACGTCCTGACTTTC.

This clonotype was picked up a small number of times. Written as DNA, the CDR3 is TGTGCCAGCAGCCTACGCCTTCGAGGGGACAGGGGGGAGACCCAGTACTTC. It codes for CASSLRLRGDRGETQYF. The V call is TRBV11-3, the J call TRBJ2-5, with 11 positions matching TRBD1. J gave up 5 bases and V 5 bases, and 13 bases lay outside the gene matches. Germline V CDR1 and CDR2: SGHNT, YENEEA. The CDR3 runs to 17 residues. The variable domain in full, with the rest retrieved from reference TRBV11-3 and TRBJ2-5, is EAGVVQSPRYKIIEKKQPVAFWCNPISGHNTLYWYLQNLGQGPELLIRYENEEAVDDSQLPKDRFSAERLKGVDSTLKIQPAELGDSAVYLCASSLRLRGDRGETQYFGPGTRLLVL.

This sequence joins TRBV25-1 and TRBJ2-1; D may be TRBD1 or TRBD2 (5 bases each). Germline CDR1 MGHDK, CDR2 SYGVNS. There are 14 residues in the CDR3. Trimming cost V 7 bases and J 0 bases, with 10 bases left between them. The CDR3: CASTYGGSYNEQFF. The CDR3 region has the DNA TGTGCCAGCACCTATGGGGGCTCCTACAATGAGCAGTTCTTC. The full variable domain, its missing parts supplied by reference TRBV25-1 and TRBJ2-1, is EADIYQTPRYLVIGTGKKITLECSQTMGHDKMYWYQQDPGMELHLIHYSYGVNSTEKGDLSSESTVSRIRTEHFPLTLESARPSHTSQYLCASTYGGSYNEQFFGPGTRLTVL.

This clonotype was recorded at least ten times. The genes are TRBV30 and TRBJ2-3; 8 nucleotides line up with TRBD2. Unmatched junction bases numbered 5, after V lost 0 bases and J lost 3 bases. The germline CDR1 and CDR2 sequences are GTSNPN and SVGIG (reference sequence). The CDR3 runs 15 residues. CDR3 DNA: TGTGCCTGGAGTGTACAGGCTAGCGGGACAGATACGCAGTATTTT. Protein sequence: CAWSVQASGTDTQYF.

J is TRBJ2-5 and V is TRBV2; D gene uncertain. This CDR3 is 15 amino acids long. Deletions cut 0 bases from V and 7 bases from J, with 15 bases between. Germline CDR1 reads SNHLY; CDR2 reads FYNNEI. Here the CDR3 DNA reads TGTGCCAGCAGTGAAGCGTTTCGCTCTCCGGGGACCCAGTACTTC. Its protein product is CASSEAFRSPGTQYF. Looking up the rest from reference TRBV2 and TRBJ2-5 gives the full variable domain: EPEVTQTPSHQVTQMGQEVILRCVPISNHLYFYWYRQILGQKVEFLVSFYNNEISEKSEIFDDQFSVERPDGSNFTLKIRSTKLEDSAMYFCASSEAFRSPGTQYFGPGTRLLVL.

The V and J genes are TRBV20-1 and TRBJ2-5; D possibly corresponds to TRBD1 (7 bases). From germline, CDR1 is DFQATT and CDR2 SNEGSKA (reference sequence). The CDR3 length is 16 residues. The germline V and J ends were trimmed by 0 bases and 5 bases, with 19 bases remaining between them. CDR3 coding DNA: TGCAGTGCTAGAGATGGAGGAGGGGGCAGGTGGGAGACCCAGTACTTC. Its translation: CSARDGGGGRWETQYF.

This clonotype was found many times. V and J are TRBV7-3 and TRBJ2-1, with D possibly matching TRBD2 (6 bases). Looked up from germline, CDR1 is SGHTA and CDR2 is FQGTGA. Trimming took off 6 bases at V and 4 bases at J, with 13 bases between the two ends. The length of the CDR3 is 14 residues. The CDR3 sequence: CASSSDGLYNEQFF. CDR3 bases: TGTGCCAGCAGTTCGGATGGACTATACAATGAGCAGTTCTTC.

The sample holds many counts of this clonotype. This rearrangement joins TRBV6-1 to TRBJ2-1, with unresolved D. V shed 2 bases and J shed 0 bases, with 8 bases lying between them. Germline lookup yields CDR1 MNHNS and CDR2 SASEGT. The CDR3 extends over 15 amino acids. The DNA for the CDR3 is TGTGCCAGCAGTGAAACGGTCGGCTCCTACAATGAGCAGTTCTTC. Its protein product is CASSETVGSYNEQFF.

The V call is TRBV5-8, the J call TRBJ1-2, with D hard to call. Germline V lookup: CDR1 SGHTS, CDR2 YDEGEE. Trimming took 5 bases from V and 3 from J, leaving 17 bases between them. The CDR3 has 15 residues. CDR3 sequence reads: CASRSRTEPYYGYTF. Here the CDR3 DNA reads TGTGCCAGCAGATCCCGGACGGAGCCTTACTATGGCTACACCTTC.

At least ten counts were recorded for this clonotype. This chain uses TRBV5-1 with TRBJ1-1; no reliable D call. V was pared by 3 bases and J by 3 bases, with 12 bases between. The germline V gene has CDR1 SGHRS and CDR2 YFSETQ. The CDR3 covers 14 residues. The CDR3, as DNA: TGCGCCAGCAGCTCAAGACCGGGTGACACTGAAGCTTTCTTT. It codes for CASSSRPGDTEAFF.

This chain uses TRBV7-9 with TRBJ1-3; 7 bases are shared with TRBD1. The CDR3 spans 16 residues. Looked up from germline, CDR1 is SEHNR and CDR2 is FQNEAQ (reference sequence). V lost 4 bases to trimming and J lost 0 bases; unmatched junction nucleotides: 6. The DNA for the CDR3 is TGTGCCAGCAGCTCCCCGGGACAGAGCTCTGGAAACACCATATATTTT. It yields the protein CASSSPGQSSGNTIYF.